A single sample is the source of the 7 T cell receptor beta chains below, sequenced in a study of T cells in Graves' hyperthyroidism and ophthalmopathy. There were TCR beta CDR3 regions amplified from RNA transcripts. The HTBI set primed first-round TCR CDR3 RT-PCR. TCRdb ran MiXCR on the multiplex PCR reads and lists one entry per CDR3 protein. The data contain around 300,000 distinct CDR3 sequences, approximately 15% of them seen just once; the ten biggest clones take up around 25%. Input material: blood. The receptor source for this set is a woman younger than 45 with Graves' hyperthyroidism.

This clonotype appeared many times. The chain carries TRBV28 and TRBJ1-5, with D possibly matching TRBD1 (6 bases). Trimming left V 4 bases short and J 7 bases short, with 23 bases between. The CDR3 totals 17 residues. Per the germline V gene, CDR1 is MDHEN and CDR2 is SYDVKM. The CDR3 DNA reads TGTGCCAGCAGTTCGAGGGGGGTGTCCCAAAGGAAGCAGCCCCAGCATTTT. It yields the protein CASSSRGVSQRKQPQHF.

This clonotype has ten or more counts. The CDR3 loop is CASSQTRQGAPGGYTF. CDR3 nucleotides: TGTGCCAGCAGCCAAACGCGACAGGGGGCGCCGGGTGGCTACACCTTC. This chain connects TRBV11-2 to TRBJ1-2; 10 bases fit TRBD1. Germline-derived CDR1 and CDR2 are SGHAT and FQNNGV. The CDR3 extends over 16 amino acids. J lost 7 bases, V lost 5 bases, and 13 bases had no gene match.

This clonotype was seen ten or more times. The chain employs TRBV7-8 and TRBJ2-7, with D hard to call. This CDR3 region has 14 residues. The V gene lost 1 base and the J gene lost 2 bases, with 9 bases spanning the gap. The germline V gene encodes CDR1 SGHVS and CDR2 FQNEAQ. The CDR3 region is CASSLEVVPYEQYF. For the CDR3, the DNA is TGTGCCAGCAGCTTAGAAGTCGTCCCCTACGAGCAGTACTTC.

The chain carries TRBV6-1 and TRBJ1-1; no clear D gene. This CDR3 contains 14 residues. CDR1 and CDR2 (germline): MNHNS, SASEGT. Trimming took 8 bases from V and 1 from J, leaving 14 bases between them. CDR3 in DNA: TGTGCCAGCGTTTTAATTCGCCCGAACACTGAAGCTTTCTTT. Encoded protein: CASVLIRPNTEAFF.

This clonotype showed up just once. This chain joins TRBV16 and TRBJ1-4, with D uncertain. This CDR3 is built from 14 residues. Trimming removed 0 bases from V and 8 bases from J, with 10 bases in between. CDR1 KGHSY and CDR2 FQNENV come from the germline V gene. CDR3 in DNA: TGTGCCAGCAGCCAATCGAGGTCCAGAGAAAAACTGTTTTTT. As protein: CASSQSRSREKLFF.

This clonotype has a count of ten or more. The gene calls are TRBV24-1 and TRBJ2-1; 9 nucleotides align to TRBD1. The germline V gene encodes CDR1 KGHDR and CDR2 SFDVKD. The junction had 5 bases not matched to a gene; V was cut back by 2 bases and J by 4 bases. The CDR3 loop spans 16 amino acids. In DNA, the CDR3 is TGTGCCACCAGTGATTACGGGACAGGGAATTACAATGAGCAGTTCTTC. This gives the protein CATSDYGTGNYNEQFF.

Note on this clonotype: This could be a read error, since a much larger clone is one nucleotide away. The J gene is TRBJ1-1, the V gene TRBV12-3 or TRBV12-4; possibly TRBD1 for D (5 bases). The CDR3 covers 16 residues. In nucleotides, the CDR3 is TGTGCCAGCAGTTTTGGGGGGGGTTTGAGTCGCACTGAAGCTTTATTT. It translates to CASSFGGGLSRTEALF.